Described below is a single T cell receptor beta chain sequence and its context. Its antigen is not identified. This sample is part of a study of cytomegalovirus exposure and HLA in healthy donors. General study points: According to the study, around 160 TCR beta chains were cytomegalovirus-associated. Reported performance of the classifier showed diagnosis of cytomegalovirus status with high specificity and sensitivity. Specific recognition of CMV antigens was confirmed in vitro for a few chains (all CMV-associated).

The method was immunoSEQ multiplex PCR; TCRdb's version includes in-frame clones alone and lacks a portion of them. The sample consists of roughly 150,000 clones, about 89% of them appearing once. Unmatched junction bases numbered 8, after V lost 4 bases and J lost 1 base. The CDR3 extends over 19 amino acids. In germline, CDR1 is SEHNR, CDR2 FQNEAQ (reference sequence). The sample was PBMCs. The clonotype comes from a man younger than 35 in good health and CMV-seronegative. V gene TRBV7-9 combines with J gene TRBJ2-2; 14 bases fit TRBD2. The CDR3 nucleotides read TGTGCCAGCAGCTCATTAAGACTAGCGGGAGGGCGGAACACCGGGGAGCTGTTTTTT. This translates into CASSSLRLAGGRNTGELFF.